The next 20 T cell receptor beta chains were all read from a single sample in a study of blood T cell repertoires in COVID-19. Measured with immunoSEQ multiplex PCR; TCRdb has only the in-frame clones, and not every one. Of about 69,000 clones in the sample, 60% to 80% were seen once. Input material: peripheral blood. All receptors come from a man between 60 and 75 years old with acute or convalescent COVID-19.

The chain is built from TRBV28 and TRBJ1-1; 7 positions match TRBD1. J gave up 0 bases and V 5 bases, and 15 bases lay outside the gene matches. The CDR3 contains 18 residues. The germline V gene has CDR1 MDHEN and CDR2 SYDVKM. In DNA, the CDR3 is TGTGCCAGCAGTCCCCTTGGGACAGTAATCCTCATGAACACTGAAGCTTTCTTT. This codes for CASSPLGTVILMNTEAFF.

This clone was picked up one time. V is TRBV14 and J is TRBJ1-6; maybe TRBD1 (6 bases). V lost 2 bases, J lost 7 bases, and 12 bases lay in between. The CDR3 runs 15 residues. Germline V CDR1 and CDR2: SGHDN, FVKESK. CDR3 sequence reads: CASSQFRGRNSPLHF. The CDR3 region has the DNA TGTGCCAGCAGCCAATTCAGGGGCCGCAATTCACCCCTCCACTTT.

This clone was observed a handful of times. The rearrangement links TRBV9 to TRBJ1-2, with 7 bases lining up with TRBD1. This CDR3 spans 14 amino acids. Germline values: CDR1 SGDLS, CDR2 YYNGEE. Trimming removed 2 bases from V and 5 bases from J; junction bases left unmatched: 6. CDR3 DNA: TGTGCCAGCAGCGTTACCGGGACAGCTTATGGCTACACCTTC. Amino acids: CASSVTGTAYGYTF.

The gene calls are TRBV18 and TRBJ2-3, with D maybe TRBD2 (6 bases). Germline V gene sequence: CDR1 KGHSH, CDR2 LQKENI. The V gene lost 3 bases and the J gene lost 1 base, with 17 bases spanning the gap. The CDR3 has 17 residues. The CDR3: CASSPTGTAPGTDTQYF. Written as DNA, the CDR3 is TGTGCCAGCTCACCCACCGGGACTGCACCGGGCACAGATACGCAGTATTTT.

This chain connects TRBV15 to TRBJ1-5, with a possible D match to TRBD1 (5 bases). The CDR3 is 14 residues long. Looked up from germline, CDR1 is LNHNV and CDR2 is YYDKDF (reference sequence). V shed 0 bases and J shed 4 bases, with 7 bases lying between them. CDR3 protein: CATSRDQGNQPQHF. Written as DNA, the CDR3 is TGTGCCACCAGCAGAGATCAGGGTAATCAGCCCCAGCATTTT.

The chain links TRBV2 to TRBJ1-2, with D maybe TRBD1 (6 bases). CDR3 size: 15 residues. V was clipped by 5 bases and J by 0 bases, with 13 bases between them. Germline V CDR1 and CDR2: SNHLY, FYNNEI. DNA for the CDR3: TGTGCCAGCAGTCATACAGGGAATCCTAACTATGGCTACACCTTC. As protein: CASSHTGNPNYGYTF.

This rearrangement joins TRBV27 to TRBJ2-7, with 8 bases fitting TRBD1. The V gene's germline CDR1 is MNHEY and CDR2 SMNVEV (reference sequence). V dropped 6 bases and J dropped 5; count of bases not matched to a gene: 6. The CDR3 runs to 13 residues. The CDR3 DNA reads as TGTGCCAGCAGGAACTCGGACAGGGACGAGCAGTACTTC. This encodes CASRNSDRDEQYF.

CDR3 sequence: CASSYSTGTVNQPQHF. For the CDR3, the DNA is TGTGCCAGCAGTTACTCGACCGGGACAGTCAATCAGCCCCAGCATTTT. The rearrangement uses TRBV6-2 or TRBV6-3 and TRBJ1-5; TRBD1 agrees at 7 bases. The CDR3 extends over 16 amino acids. The V gene's germline CDR1 is MNHEY and CDR2 SVGEGT. After removal of 0 bases from V and 3 bases from J, the junction contained 5 bases not matched to a gene.

The chain links TRBV11-3 to TRBJ2-1; 9 bases fit TRBD2. The CDR3 contains 14 residues. Germline assignment: CDR1 SGHNT and CDR2 YENEEA. V was pared by 5 bases and J by 4 bases, with 3 bases of the junction left unmatched. CDR3 nucleotide sequence: TGTGCCAGCAGCCGCGGGGGGGGATACAATGAGCAGTTCTTC. It yields the protein CASSRGGGYNEQFF.

The chain combines TRBV27 with TRBJ1-2; TRBD1 might be the D (6 bases). Trimming cost V 8 bases and J 8 bases, with 24 bases left between them. The CDR3 loop spans 15 amino acids. Germline CDR1 is MNHEY and CDR2 is SMNVEV (reference sequence). The CDR3 sequence is CASGGQREGLGGYTF. The CDR3 bases are TGTGCCAGCGGGGGACAAAGGGAGGGTTTAGGGGGCTACACCTTC.

This rearrangement joins TRBV14 to TRBJ1-1, with 7 bases identical to TRBD1. The V gene end was trimmed by 5 bases and the J gene end by 1 base; junction bases not matched to a gene: 19. Germline CDR1 is SGHDN and CDR2 is FVKESK. The CDR3 loop spans 19 amino acids. In DNA, the CDR3 is TGTGCCAGCAGCTATAAGCCGGGACAGAAGAGGGGGTGGAACACTGAAGCTTTCTTT. Amino acid sequence: CASSYKPGQKRGWNTEAFF.

V and J are TRBV5-1 and TRBJ1-5; D perhaps matches TRBD1 (6 bases). The CDR3 extends over 14 amino acids. Trimming removed 4 bases from V and 1 base from J, with 9 bases in between. Germline values: CDR1 SGHRS, CDR2 YFSETQ. CDR3 sequence (DNA): TGCGCCAGCAGCCTAGGACAGAGCAATCAGCCCCAGCATTTT. This translates into CASSLGQSNQPQHF. The entire variable domain, with the rest obtained from reference TRBV5-1 and TRBJ1-5, is as follows: KAGVTQTPRYLIKTRGQQVTLSCSPISGHRSVSWYQQTPGQGLQFLFEYFSETQRNKGNFPGRFSGRQFSNSRSEMNVSTLELGDSALYLCASSLGQSNQPQHFGDGTRLSIL.

The V call is TRBV4-2, the J call TRBJ1-2; 7 nucleotides match TRBD1. V shed 1 base, J shed 0 bases, and the junction held 11 bases outside the gene matches. CDR3 size: 18 residues. CDR1 and CDR2 from the germline V gene are LGHNA and YNFKEQ. DNA of the CDR3: TGTGCCAGCAGCCAAGCATATACGACAGGGCTCGCTAACTATGGCTACACCTTC. Protein: CASSQAYTTGLANYGYTF.

This chain joins TRBV18 and TRBJ2-3, with D unclear. Per the germline V gene, CDR1 is KGHSH and CDR2 is LQKENI. This CDR3 spans 15 amino acids. Trimming pared 0 bases from V and 0 bases from J, leaving 7 bases between. CDR3: CASSPPFLSTDTQYF. The CDR3 coding sequence is TGTGCCAGCTCACCACCTTTCTTAAGCACAGATACGCAGTATTTT.

This chain links TRBV7-2 with TRBJ1-2, with 7 positions matching TRBD1. Trimming took 3 bases from V and 4 from J; bases not matched to a gene: 5. This CDR3 has 14 amino acids. The germline V gene has CDR1 SGHTA and CDR2 FQGNSA. The CDR3 DNA is TGTGCCAGCAGCTTCCGGGACAGCAGCTATGGCTACACCTTC. It codes for CASSFRDSSYGYTF.

The chain uses TRBV7-9 and TRBJ1-1; D is possibly TRBD1 (5 bases). In germline, CDR1 is SEHNR, CDR2 FQNEAQ (reference sequence). The V gene lost 2 bases and the J gene lost 2 bases, with 12 bases spanning the gap. This CDR3 contains 15 residues. Written as DNA, the CDR3 is TGTGCCAGCAGCTTAACCGACGGACATAACACTGAAGCTTTCTTT. This encodes CASSLTDGHNTEAFF.

The CDR3 region is CASSIRGKGYSPLHF. DNA for the CDR3: TGTGCCAGCAGCATCCGCGGGAAGGGGTATTCACCCCTCCACTTT. The chain employs TRBV7-6 and TRBJ1-6, with a weak D call TRBD1 (5 bases). The CDR3 consists of 15 residues. Trimming took off 5 bases at V and 8 bases at J, with 16 bases between the two ends. The germline V gene encodes CDR1 SGHVS and CDR2 FNYEAQ.

This rearrangement joins TRBV29-1 to TRBJ2-7, with 7 bases lining up with TRBD1. There are 14 residues in the CDR3. Germline CDR1 SQVTM, CDR2 ANQGSEA. J lost 2 bases, V lost 6 bases, and 10 bases had no gene match. Here the CDR3 DNA reads TGCAGCGTGGTCCACGACAGGGACACCTACGAGCAGTACTTC. Amino acids: CSVVHDRDTYEQYF.

The chain uses TRBV5-8 and TRBJ2-7; D perhaps matches TRBD1 (5 bases). Looked up from germline, CDR1 is SGHTS and CDR2 is YDEGEE. This CDR3 has 13 amino acids. V shed 0 bases and J shed 7 bases, with 11 bases lying between them. The DNA for the CDR3 is TGTGCCAGCAGCTTGGCCAGACAGTTAGAGCAGTACTTC. Translated, it gives CASSLARQLEQYF. Full variable domain (outside the CDR3, taken from reference TRBV5-8 and TRBJ2-7): EAGVTQSPTHLIKTRGQQATLRCSPISGHTSVYWYQQALGLGLQFLLWYDEGEERNRGNFPPRFSGRQFPNYSSELNVNALELEDSALYLCASSLARQLEQYFGPGTRLTVT.

The gene calls are TRBV4-3 and TRBJ1-1; weak D call: TRBD1 (5 bases). CDR1 and CDR2 (germline): LGHNA, YSLEER. Trimming took off 5 bases at V and 4 bases at J, with 20 bases between the two ends. The CDR3 consists of 16 residues. The CDR3: CASSGHDLGQGTEAFF. In nucleotides, the CDR3 is TGCGCCAGCAGCGGCCATGATCTTGGTCAGGGCACTGAAGCTTTCTTT.